Listed below are T cell receptor beta chains from one sample, sequenced in a study of T cells in Graves' hyperthyroidism and ophthalmopathy. In TCRdb, the multiplex PCR reads were re-called with MiXCR into one record per CDR3 protein. This sample has over 700,000 distinct CDR3 sequences, with roughly a third found just once. Sequencing used blood. The receptor set was obtained from a woman in her thirties or forties with Graves' hyperthyroidism. Each CDR3 is given with its conserved first and last residue. A D gene is named only where the DNA matches it firmly. Only some rows state a clone size, as once, few, many or a class for expanded clones.

size	V	J	D	length	CDR3	DNA
many	TRBV7-2	TRBJ2-7	.	14	CASSLVGGGYEQYF	TGTGCCAGCAGCTTAGTGGGGGGCGGCTACGAGCAGTACTTC
many	TRBV19	TRBJ1-6	.	12	CASSMQGAPLHF	TGTGCCAGTAGTATGCAGGGAGCACCCCTCCACTTT
.	TRBV12-3/TRBV12-4	TRBJ1-1	.	14	CASRPEPEGTEAFF	TGTGCCAGCAGGCCCGAGCCGGAGGGGACTGAAGCTTTCTTT
many	TRBV12-3/TRBV12-4	TRBJ1-4	TRBD1	13	CASRLRGLEKLFF	TGTGCCAGCAGGCTTAGGGGGCTTGAAAAACTGTTTTTT
.	TRBV7-2	TRBJ1-2	.	17	CASSPGGVGGVQDGYTF	TGTGCCAGCAGCCCCGGAGGCGTCGGGGGGGTTCAGGATGGCTACACCTTC
few	TRBV6-5	TRBJ1-5	.	14	CASRAGTANQPQHF	TGTGCCAGCAGAGCAGGGACGGCTAATCAGCCCCAGCATTTT
many	TRBV19	TRBJ1-2	.	14	CATRPSGLEDGYTF	TGTGCCACCAGGCCCTCCGGCCTTGAAGACGGCTACACCTTC
.	TRBV4-3	TRBJ1-1	.	15	CASSQVDTGYTEAFF	TGCGCCAGCAGCCAAGTGGATACAGGGTACACTGAAGCTTTCTTT
.	TRBV7-2	TRBJ1-6	TRBD1	17	CASSPATGGQYNSPLHF	TGTGCCAGCAGCCCCGCGACAGGGGGTCAATATAATTCACCCCTCCACTTT
many	TRBV6-5	TRBJ1-2	.	11	CASSSRYGYTF	TGTGCCAGCAGTTCCCGCTATGGCTACACCTTC
few	TRBV7-2	TRBJ1-1	TRBD1	17	CASSQVGRGEMNTEAFF	TGCGCCAGCAGCCAAGTAGGCAGGGGGGAGATGAACACTGAAGCTTTCTTT
.	TRBV4-3	TRBJ1-2	.	15	CASSQPSRDMKVYTF	TGCGCCAGCAGCCAACCATCCCGGGACATGAAAGTCTACACCTTC
many	TRBV5-8	TRBJ1-1	TRBD1	15	CASTTIGTVDTEAFF	TGTGCCAGCACCACTATCGGGACAGTGGACACTGAAGCTTTCTTT
.	TRBV2	TRBJ2-6	.	16	CASKGILLSGANVLTF	TGTGCCAGCAAGGGGATCCTACTCTCTGGGGCCAACGTCCTGACTTTC
.	TRBV6-5	TRBJ2-2	.	13	CASCVGPTGELFF	TGTGCCAGTTGTGTGGGGCCTACCGGGGAGCTGTTTTTT
.	TRBV20-1	TRBJ2-3	.	11	CSAASTDTQYF	TGCAGTGCGGCTAGCACGGATACGCAGTATTTT
many	TRBV2	TRBJ1-2	TRBD1	13	CASSDRGVYGYTF	TGTGCCAGCAGCGACAGGGGGGTCTATGGCTACACCTTC
many	TRBV29-1	TRBJ1-3	.	12	CSVVISGNTIYF	TGCAGCGTTGTAATCTCTGGAAACACCATATATTTT
once	TRBV4-1	TRBJ2-7	.	12	CASSQVGVKQYF	TGCGCCAGCAGCCAAGTGGGGGTAAAGCAGTACTTC
.	TRBV29-1	TRBJ2-2	.	11	CSATGLGELFF	TGCAGCGCCACGGGACTCGGGGAGCTGTTTTTT
many	TRBV6-5	TRBJ1-1	.	14	CASSYGGAGTEAFF	TGTGCCAGCAGTTACGGGGGCGCAGGGACTGAAGCTTTCTTT
.	TRBV10-3	TRBJ1-1	.	13	CATAGNQNTEAFF	TGTGCCACCGCGGGCAACCAGAACACTGAAGCTTTCTTT
.	TRBV10-3	TRBJ1-5	.	14	CASSPGSGYQPQHF	TGTGCCAGCTCACCTGGGTCAGGCTACCAGCCCCAGCATTTT
few	TRBV7-9	TRBJ1-2	TRBD1	14	CASSTPGQGFSYTF	TGTGCCAGCAGTACACCGGGACAGGGGTTTAGCTACACCTTC
many	TRBV7-9	TRBJ1-2	TRBD1	13	CASSPRDRGLHTF	TGTGCCAGCAGCCCCAGGGACAGGGGGCTTCACACCTTC
few	TRBV15	TRBJ2-7	.	19	CASSPIEDWRDTFTYEQYF	TGTGCCAGCAGCCCGATCGAAGATTGGCGGGACACCTTCACCTACGAGCAGTACTTC
.	TRBV4-3	TRBJ2-6	TRBD1	18	CASSERGQGAAGANVLTF	TGCGCCAGCAGCGAACGAGGACAGGGGGCAGCTGGGGCCAACGTCCTGACTTTC